The rows below give T cell receptor beta chains drawn from one sample of a study of shared clonotypes between healthy human individuals. Clones were read by immunoSEQ multiplex PCR, and TCRdb kept only the in-frame ones, dropping some. This sample has fewer than 2.5 million clones, with roughly 93% found just once. Sequencing input: naive CD4+ T cells from PBMCs. These receptors all come from a man aged 18 to 29 in good health. Some clones in this sample may be carry-over from other donors' samples. Each CDR3 is given with its conserved first and last residue. Fields, in order: D gene, clone size, V gene, J gene, CDR3 protein, CDR3 DNA. D genes are given only for firm matches. Size is stated for part of the rows, as once, few or many counts, or as a class when the clone is expanded.

TRBD1	-	TRBV9	TRBJ1-1	CASSAKLQGATTEAFF	TGTGCCAGCAGCGCCAAACTACAGGGGGCGACGACTGAAGCTTTCTTT
TRBD1	-	TRBV30	TRBJ1-3	CAWSTGTGDGNTIYF	TGTGCCTGGAGTACCGGGACAGGGGACGGAAACACCATATATTTT
-	-	TRBV9	TRBJ2-2	CASSSGRGSGSGELFF	TGTGCCAGCAGCTCAGGCCGGGGATCCGGCTCCGGGGAGCTGTTTTTT
-	-	TRBV6-6	TRBJ2-7	CASSFGSREQYF	TGTGCCAGCAGTTTCGGATCGAGGGAGCAGTACTTC
-	-	TRBV29-1	TRBJ2-2	CSFLDGAANTGELFF	TGCAGCTTTCTTGATGGGGCCGCGAACACCGGGGAGCTGTTTTTT
-	-	TRBV28	TRBJ2-1	CASSLEVPATLLNNEQFF	TGTGCCAGCAGTTTGGAGGTGCCTGCCACGCTCCTCAACAATGAGCAGTTCTTC
-	-	TRBV28	TRBJ1-5	CASSFRDFFGNQPQHF	TGTGCCAGCAGTTTTCGGGACTTCTTCGGCAATCAGCCCCAGCATTTT
-	-	TRBV20-1	TRBJ2-5	CSAGATAEYF	TGCAGTGCTGGGGCGACTGCCGAGTACTTC
TRBD1	-	TRBV4-1	TRBJ2-3	CASSPRQGLLEDPGTDTQYF	TGCGCCAGCAGCCCTCGACAGGGATTGTTAGAGGACCCAGGCACAGATACGCAGTATTTT
-	-	TRBV5-1	TRBJ1-2	CASRKDSNYGYTF	TGCGCCAGCAGAAAGGACAGTAACTATGGCTACACCTTC
TRBD1	once	TRBV19	TRBJ1-5	CASSWLPPGQPSNQPQHF	TGTGCCAGTAGTTGGCTTCCCCCGGGACAGCCTAGCAATCAGCCCCAGCATTTT
-	-	TRBV7-3	TRBJ2-4	CASSLTRGPGNIQYF	TGTGCCAGCAGCCTCACCCGGGGCCCTGGAAACATTCAGTACTTC
TRBD2	-	TRBV5-8	TRBJ2-3	CASSPLGLADITDTQYF	TGTGCCAGCAGCCCCCTTGGACTAGCGGATATAACAGATACGCAGTATTTT
-	-	TRBV7-3	TRBJ2-3	CASSSGTSTDTQYF	TGTGCCAGCAGCTCTGGGACTAGCACAGATACGCAGTATTTT
-	once	TRBV28	TRBJ2-3	CASSPHTDTQYF	TGTGCCAGCAGCCCCCACACAGATACGCAGTATTTT
-	-	TRBV9	TRBJ1-1	CASSVGGGYTEAFF	TGTGCCAGCAGCGTAGGGGGAGGGTACACTGAAGCTTTCTTT
TRBD1	-	TRBV7-6	TRBJ2-7	CASSFRDREGYEQYF	TGTGCCAGCAGCTTTAGGGACAGGGAGGGATACGAGCAGTACTTC
TRBD1	-	TRBV7-9	TRBJ2-3	CASSSPGQGARDTQYF	TGTGCCAGCAGCTCCCCGGGACAGGGGGCTCGGGATACGCAGTATTTT
TRBD1	-	TRBV6-1	TRBJ2-2	CAVLQGDRTGELFF	TGTGCCGTCCTACAGGGGGATAGGACCGGGGAGCTGTTTTTT
TRBD1	once	TRBV7-9	TRBJ1-2	CASSLGQGISGYTF	TGTGCCAGCAGCTTGGGACAGGGGATCTCGGGCTACACCTTC
TRBD2	-	TRBV4-2	TRBJ2-7	CASSNLAGGVLDEQYF	TGTGCCAGCAGCAACCTAGCGGGAGGGGTTTTGGACGAGCAGTACTTC
-	-	TRBV4-1	TRBJ2-2	CASSRGPPQGDNTGELFF	TGCGCCAGCAGCCGCGGACCCCCACAGGGTGATAACACCGGGGAGCTGTTTTTT
-	-	TRBV7-2	TRBJ1-5	CASSSQGSNQPQHF	TGTGCCAGCAGCTCCCAGGGGAGCAATCAGCCCCAGCATTTT
-	-	TRBV5-6	TRBJ2-7	CASSLAGVYEQYF	TGTGCCAGCAGCTTGGCGGGGGTCTACGAGCAGTACTTC
-	-	TRBV7-9	TRBJ1-2	CASSLSGDGYTF	TGTGCCAGCAGCTTATCAGGTGATGGCTACACCTTC
TRBD2	-	TRBV7-2	TRBJ2-7	CASSLGLAGFYEQYF	TGTGCCAGCAGCTTAGGACTAGCGGGATTCTACGAGCAGTACTTC
-	-	TRBV9	TRBJ1-3	CASSPHQDSRSGNTIYF	TGTGCCAGCAGCCCACACCAAGACAGCCGCTCTGGAAACACCATATATTTT
-	-	TRBV18	TRBJ1-1	CASSPDLNTEAFF	TGTGCCAGCTCACCGGACCTGAACACTGAAGCTTTCTTT
TRBD2	-	TRBV4-2	TRBJ2-5	CASSQDRFSGRGETQYF	TGTGCCAGCAGCCAAGATCGGTTTAGCGGGAGAGGAGAGACCCAGTACTTC
-	-	TRBV19	TRBJ1-1	CASREGMNTEAFF	TGTGCCAGTAGAGAGGGGATGAACACTGAAGCTTTCTTT
-	-	TRBV7-8	TRBJ2-5	CASRGQVGETQYF	TGTGCCAGCAGGGGGCAGGTAGGAGAGACCCAGTACTTC
TRBD1	once	TRBV11-2	TRBJ2-6	CASSLDRAYGGANVLTF	TGTGCCAGCAGCTTGGACAGGGCTTATGGTGGGGCCAACGTCCTGACTTTC
-	-	TRBV19	TRBJ2-7	CASSWRASYEQYF	TGTGCCAGTAGTTGGAGGGCCTCCTACGAGCAGTACTTC
-	-	TRBV28	TRBJ1-2	CASSLWDGYTF	TGTGCCAGCAGTTTATGGGATGGCTACACCTTC
-	once	TRBV7-6	TRBJ2-3	CASSLREASSTDTQYF	TGTGCCAGCAGCCTAAGGGAGGCCTCTAGCACAGATACGCAGTATTTT
TRBD1	-	TRBV5-1	TRBJ2-7	CASSRPDRGYEQYF	TGCGCCAGCAGCAGACCGGACAGGGGCTACGAGCAGTACTTC
TRBD1	-	TRBV7-9	TRBJ2-1	CASSDPTYPATGTYNEQFF	TGTGCCAGCAGCGACCCGACCTACCCCGCGACAGGGACCTACAATGAGCAGTTCTTC
-	-	TRBV5-1	TRBJ2-7	CASSLEGGNYEQYF	TGCGCCAGCAGCTTGGAGGGGGGCAACTACGAGCAGTACTTC
-	once	TRBV6-6	TRBJ1-2	CASSYMGNYGYTF	TGTGCCAGCAGTTATATGGGAAACTATGGCTACACCTTC
-	-	TRBV4-2	TRBJ1-1	CASSQITKGGSGTEAFF	TGTGCCAGCAGCCAAATTACGAAAGGGGGGTCAGGCACTGAAGCTTTCTTT
-	-	TRBV5-4	TRBJ1-1	CASSFMATGNTEAFF	TGTGCCAGCAGCTTCATGGCTACAGGGAACACTGAAGCTTTCTTT
-	-	TRBV28	TRBJ1-5	CASRTRRGGSNQPQHF	TGTGCCAGCAGAACCCGACGGGGTGGAAGCAATCAGCCCCAGCATTTT
TRBD2	-	TRBV5-4	TRBJ2-7	CASMREGRYEQYF	TGTGCCAGCATGCGGGAGGGCCGGTACGAGCAGTACTTC
TRBD1	once	TRBV9	TRBJ2-2	CASSVEGTGSGELFF	TGTGCCAGCAGCGTAGAGGGGACAGGATCCGGGGAGCTGTTTTTT
TRBD1	-	TRBV19	TRBJ2-7	CASTGTGLTYEQYF	TGTGCCAGTACCGGGACAGGGTTGACCTACGAGCAGTACTTC
-	-	TRBV28	TRBJ2-7	CASSLPQRSEQYF	TGTGCCAGCAGTTTACCCCAAAGGAGCGAGCAGTACTTC
-	-	TRBV5-1	TRBJ2-7	CASSADPTRREQYF	TGCGCCAGCAGCGCGGACCCTACCCGGCGCGAGCAGTACTTC